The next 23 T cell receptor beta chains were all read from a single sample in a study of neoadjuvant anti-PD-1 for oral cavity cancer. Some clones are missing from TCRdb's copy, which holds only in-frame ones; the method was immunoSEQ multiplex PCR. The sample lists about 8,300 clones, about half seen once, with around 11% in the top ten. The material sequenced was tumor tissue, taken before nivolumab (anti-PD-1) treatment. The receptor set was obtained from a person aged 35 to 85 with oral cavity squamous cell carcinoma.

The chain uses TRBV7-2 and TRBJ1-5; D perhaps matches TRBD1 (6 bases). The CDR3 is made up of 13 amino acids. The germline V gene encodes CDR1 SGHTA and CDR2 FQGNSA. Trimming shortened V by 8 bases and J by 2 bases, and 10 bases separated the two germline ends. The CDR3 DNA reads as TGTGCCAGCCAGAGACAGGGCAATCAGCCCCAGCATTTT. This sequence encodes CASQRQGNQPQHF.

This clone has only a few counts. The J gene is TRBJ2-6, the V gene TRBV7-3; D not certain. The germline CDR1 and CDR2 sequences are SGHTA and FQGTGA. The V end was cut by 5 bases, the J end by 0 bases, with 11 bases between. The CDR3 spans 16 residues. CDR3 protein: CASSASVGSGANVLTF. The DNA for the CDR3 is TGTGCCAGCAGCGCGTCAGTTGGCTCTGGGGCCAACGTCCTGACTTTC.

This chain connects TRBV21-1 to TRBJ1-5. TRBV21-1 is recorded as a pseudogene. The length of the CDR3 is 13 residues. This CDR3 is CASSPREGKAQHF. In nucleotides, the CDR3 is TGTGCCAGCAGCCCCCGGGAGGGGAAGGCCCAGCATTTT.

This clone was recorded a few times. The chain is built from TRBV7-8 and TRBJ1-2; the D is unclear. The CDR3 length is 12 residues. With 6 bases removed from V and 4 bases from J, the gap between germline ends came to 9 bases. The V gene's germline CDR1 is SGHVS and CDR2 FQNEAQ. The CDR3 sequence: CASSTGFYGYTF. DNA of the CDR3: TGTGCCAGCAGTACGGGTTTCTATGGCTACACCTTC.

The CDR3: CASSPRGARINTEAFF. The DNA of the CDR3 is TGTGCCAGCTCACCAAGGGGGGCACGAATAAACACTGAAGCTTTCTTT. The rearrangement joins TRBV18 to TRBJ1-1; TRBD1 might be the D (6 bases). CDR1 KGHSH and CDR2 LQKENI come from the germline V gene. The CDR3 runs 16 residues. The V and J ends lost 2 bases and 2 bases respectively, with 15 bases between them.

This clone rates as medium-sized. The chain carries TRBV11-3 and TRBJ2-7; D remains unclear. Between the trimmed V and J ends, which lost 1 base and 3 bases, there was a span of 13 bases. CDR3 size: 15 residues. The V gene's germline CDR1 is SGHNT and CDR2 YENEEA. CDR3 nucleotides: TGTGCCAGCAGCTTAGGCCCCGGAAGTGGCTACGAGCAGTACTTC. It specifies CASSLGPGSGYEQYF.

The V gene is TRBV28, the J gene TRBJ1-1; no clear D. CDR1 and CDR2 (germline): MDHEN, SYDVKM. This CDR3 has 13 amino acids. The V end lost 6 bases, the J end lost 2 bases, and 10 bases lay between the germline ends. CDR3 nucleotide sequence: TGTGCCAGCAGCGGGGTCCTTAACACTGAAGCTTTCTTT. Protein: CASSGVLNTEAFF.

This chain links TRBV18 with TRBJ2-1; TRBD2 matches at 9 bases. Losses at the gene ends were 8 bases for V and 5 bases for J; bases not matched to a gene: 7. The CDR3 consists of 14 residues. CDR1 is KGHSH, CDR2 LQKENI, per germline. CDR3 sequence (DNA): TGTGCCAGCCAGGGGACTAGCAATAACAATGAGCAGTTCTTC. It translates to CASQGTSNNNEQFF.

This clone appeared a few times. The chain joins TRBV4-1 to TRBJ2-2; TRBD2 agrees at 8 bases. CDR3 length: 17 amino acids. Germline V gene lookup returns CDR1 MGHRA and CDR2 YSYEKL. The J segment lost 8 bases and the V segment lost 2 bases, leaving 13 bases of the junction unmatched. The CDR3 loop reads CASSQPPGSGRWGELFF. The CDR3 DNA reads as TGCGCCAGCAGCCAACCCCCTGGAAGCGGGAGATGGGGGGAGCTGTTTTTT.

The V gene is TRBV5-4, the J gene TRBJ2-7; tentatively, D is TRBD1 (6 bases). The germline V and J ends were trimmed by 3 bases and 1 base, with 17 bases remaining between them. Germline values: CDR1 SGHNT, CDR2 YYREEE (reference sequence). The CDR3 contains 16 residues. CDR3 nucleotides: TGTGCCAGCAGCTGGATCGGCGCAGGGGCTTCCTACGAGCAGTACTTC. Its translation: CASSWIGAGASYEQYF.

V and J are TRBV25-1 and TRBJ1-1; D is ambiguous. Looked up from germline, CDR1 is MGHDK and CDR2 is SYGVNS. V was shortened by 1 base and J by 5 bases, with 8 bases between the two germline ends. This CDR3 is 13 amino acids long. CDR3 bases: TGTGCCAGCAGTGAATTTAAGGATACTGAAGCTTTCTTT. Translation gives CASSEFKDTEAFF.

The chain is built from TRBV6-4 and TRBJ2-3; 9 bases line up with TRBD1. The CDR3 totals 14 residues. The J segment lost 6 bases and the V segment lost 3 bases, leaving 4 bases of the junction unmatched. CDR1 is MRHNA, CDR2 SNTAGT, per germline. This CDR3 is CASSETGGIDTQYF. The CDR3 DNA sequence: TGTGCCAGCAGTGAAACAGGGGGCATCGATACGCAGTATTTT.

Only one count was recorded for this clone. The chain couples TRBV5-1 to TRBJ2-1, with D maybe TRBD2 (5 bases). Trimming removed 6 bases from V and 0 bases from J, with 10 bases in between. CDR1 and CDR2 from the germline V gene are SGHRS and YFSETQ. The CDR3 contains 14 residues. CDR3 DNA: TGCGCCAGCAAATGGGAGAGCTCCTACAATGAGCAGTTCTTC. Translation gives CASKWESSYNEQFF. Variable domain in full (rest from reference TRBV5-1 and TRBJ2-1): KAGVTQTPRYLIKTRGQQVTLSCSPISGHRSVSWYQQTPGQGLQFLFEYFSETQRNKGNFPGRFSGRQFSNSRSEMNVSTLELGDSALYLCASKWESSYNEQFFGPGTRLTVL.

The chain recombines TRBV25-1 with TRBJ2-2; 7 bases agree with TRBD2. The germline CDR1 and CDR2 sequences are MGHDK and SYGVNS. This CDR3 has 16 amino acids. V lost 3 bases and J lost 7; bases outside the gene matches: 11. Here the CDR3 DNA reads TGTGCCAGCAGTGACTCGGGCCCCTCGGGAGGCGGGGAGCTGTTTTTT. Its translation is CASSDSGPSGGGELFF.

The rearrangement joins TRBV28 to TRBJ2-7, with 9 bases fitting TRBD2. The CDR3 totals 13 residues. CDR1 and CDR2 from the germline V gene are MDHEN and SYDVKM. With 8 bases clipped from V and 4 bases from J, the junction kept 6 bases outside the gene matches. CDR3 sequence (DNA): TGTGCCAGCCAGCGGGAGGCGGAGTACGAGCAGTACTTC. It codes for CASQREAEYEQYF.

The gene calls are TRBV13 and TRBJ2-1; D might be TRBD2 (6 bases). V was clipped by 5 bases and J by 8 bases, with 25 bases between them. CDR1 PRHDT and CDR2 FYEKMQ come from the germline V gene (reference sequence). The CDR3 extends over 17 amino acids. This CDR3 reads CASSTLLAASVGYEQFF. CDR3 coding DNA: TGTGCCAGCAGCACCCTACTAGCTGCTTCGGTAGGCTATGAGCAGTTCTTC.

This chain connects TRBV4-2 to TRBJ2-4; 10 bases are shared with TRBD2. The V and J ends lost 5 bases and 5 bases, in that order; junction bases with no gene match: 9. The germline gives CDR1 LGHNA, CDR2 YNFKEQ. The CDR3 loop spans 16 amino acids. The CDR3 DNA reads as TGTGCCAGCAGCTACGAGCGGGAGGGCCCCCAAAACATTCAGTACTTC. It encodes CASSYEREGPQNIQYF.

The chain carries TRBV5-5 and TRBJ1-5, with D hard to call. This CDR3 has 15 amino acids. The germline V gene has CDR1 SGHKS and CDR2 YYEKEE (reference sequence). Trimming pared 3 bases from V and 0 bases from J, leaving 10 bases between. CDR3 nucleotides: TGTGCCAGCAGCTCACAGCCTTATAGCAATCAGCCCCAGCATTTT. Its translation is CASSSQPYSNQPQHF.

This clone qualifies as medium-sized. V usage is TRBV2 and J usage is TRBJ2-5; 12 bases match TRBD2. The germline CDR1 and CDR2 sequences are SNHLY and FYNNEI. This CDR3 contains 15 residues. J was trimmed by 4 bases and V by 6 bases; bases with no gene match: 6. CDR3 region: CASRLAGGSRETQYF. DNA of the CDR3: TGTGCCAGCAGACTAGCGGGAGGTTCGAGAGAGACCCAGTACTTC.

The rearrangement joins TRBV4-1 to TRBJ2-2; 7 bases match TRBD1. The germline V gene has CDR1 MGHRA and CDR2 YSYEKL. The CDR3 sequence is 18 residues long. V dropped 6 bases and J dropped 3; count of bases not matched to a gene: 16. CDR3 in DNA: TGCGCCAGCAGAGAGACAGGGTCTGGAGGTTCGGACACCGGGGAGCTGTTTTTT. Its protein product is CASRETGSGGSDTGELFF.

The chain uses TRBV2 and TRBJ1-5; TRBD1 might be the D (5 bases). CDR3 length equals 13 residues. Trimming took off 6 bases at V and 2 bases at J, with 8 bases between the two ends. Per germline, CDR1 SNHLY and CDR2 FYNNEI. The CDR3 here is CASRSGGNQPQHF. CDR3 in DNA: TGTGCCAGCAGGTCGGGGGGCAATCAGCCCCAGCATTTT.

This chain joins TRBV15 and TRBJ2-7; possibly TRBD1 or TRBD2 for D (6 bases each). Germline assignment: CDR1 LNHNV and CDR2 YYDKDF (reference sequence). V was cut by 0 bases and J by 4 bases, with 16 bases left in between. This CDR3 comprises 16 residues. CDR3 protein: CATSRDRKGGSYEQYF. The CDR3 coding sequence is TGTGCCACCAGCAGAGATCGTAAGGGGGGCTCGTACGAGCAGTACTTC. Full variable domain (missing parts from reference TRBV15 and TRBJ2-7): DAMVIQNPRYQVTQFGKPVTLSCSQTLNHNVMYWYQQKSSQAPKLLFHYYDKDFNNEADTPDNFQSRRPNTSFCFLDIRSPGLGDTAMYLCATSRDRKGGSYEQYFGPGTRLTVT.

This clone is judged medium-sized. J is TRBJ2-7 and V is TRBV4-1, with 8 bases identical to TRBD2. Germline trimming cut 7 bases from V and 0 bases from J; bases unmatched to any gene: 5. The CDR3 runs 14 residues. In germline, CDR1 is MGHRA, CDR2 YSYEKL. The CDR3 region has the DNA TGCGCCAGCACCCCCGGGACTAGCTCCTACGAGCAGTACTTC. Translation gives CASTPGTSSYEQYF.